The next 27 T cell receptor beta chains were all read from a single sample in a study of T cell repertoires in cytomegalovirus infection. For these receptors, no antigen is known. From the reads, TCRdb called clonotypes with MiXCR, one entry per CDR3 protein. In the table there are some 270,000 distinct CDR3 sequences, roughly a fifth of which are singletons. The specimen was cultured PBMCs, collected from culture after CMV antigen stimulation. The receptor set was obtained from a human donor in good health (CMV status not recorded). Some clones in this sample may be carry-over from other donors' samples.

This clonotype has more than one count but fewer than ten. The gene calls are TRBV7-9 and TRBJ2-3; D not certain. The CDR3 extends over 13 amino acids. V was pared by 1 base and J by 10 bases, with 12 bases between. Germline V gives CDR1 SEHNR, CDR2 FQNEAQ (reference sequence). CDR3 in amino acids: CASSLEAPVSQYF. The CDR3 DNA sequence: TGTGCCAGCAGCTTAGAGGCCCCGGTCTCGCAGTATTTT.

This sequence joins TRBV4-1 and TRBJ2-2; D is ambiguous. With 3 bases removed from V and 4 bases from J, the gap between germline ends came to 15 bases. Germline-derived CDR1 and CDR2 are MGHRA and YSYEKL. The CDR3 consists of 16 residues. In DNA form, the CDR3 reads TGCGCCAGCAGCCAGAACAAGGTTTCTGGCACCGGGGAGCTGTTTTTT. Translation: CASSQNKVSGTGELFF.

A few counts support this clonotype. The V gene is TRBV6-2 or TRBV6-3, the J gene TRBJ2-7; 8 bases align to TRBD2. CDR3 length: 15 amino acids. Losses at the gene ends were 0 bases for V and 2 bases for J; bases not matched to a gene: 3. Per the germline V gene, CDR1 is MNHEY and CDR2 is SVGEGT. CDR3 sequence (DNA): TGTGCCAGCAGTTACTCACCGGGAGGGGCCTACGAGCAGTACGTC. Translation gives CASSYSPGGAYEQYV.

This chain connects TRBV4-1 to TRBJ2-3; the D is unclear. V was pared by 0 bases and J by 2 bases, with 15 bases between. This CDR3 spans 17 amino acids. Germline V gene lookup returns CDR1 MGHRA and CDR2 YSYEKL. The CDR3 DNA is TGCGCCAGCAGCCAAGATGGTCGGGCGGCAAACACAGATACGCAGTATTTT. Protein sequence: CASSQDGRAANTDTQYF.

The chain joins TRBV7-2 to TRBJ2-1; 7 nucleotides match TRBD2. The CDR3 is 19 residues long. After removal of 3 bases from V and 0 bases from J, the junction contained 14 bases not matched to a gene. Germline-derived CDR1 and CDR2 are SGHTA and FQGNSA. In DNA form, the CDR3 reads TGTGCCAGCAGCTTTCGGGCTAGCGGAATCCGAAGCTCCTACAATGAGCAGTTCTTC. Translation: CASSFRASGIRSSYNEQFF.

This clonotype was detected ten times or more. The V gene is TRBV28, the J gene TRBJ2-7; 7 nucleotides align to TRBD2. The junction had 12 bases not matched to a gene; V was cut back by 5 bases and J by 5 bases. Looked up from germline, CDR1 is MDHEN and CDR2 is SYDVKM. This CDR3 has 15 amino acids. The chain's CDR3 is CASSPPQGGSDEQYF. CDR3 DNA sequence: TGTGCCAGCAGTCCCCCGCAGGGAGGGTCTGACGAGCAGTACTTC.

This clonotype was seen ten or more times. The chain couples TRBV7-2 to TRBJ1-6; 9 bases map to TRBD1. This CDR3 has 14 residues. V trimming: 5 bases; J trimming: 10 bases; junction bases outside the gene matches: 6. The germline V gene encodes CDR1 SGHTA and CDR2 FQGNSA. The CDR3 DNA reads as TGTGCCAGCAGCCGCCGGGACAGGGAATCACCCCTCCACTTT. Translating gives CASSRRDRESPLHF.

This rearrangement joins TRBV6-5 to TRBJ1-1; D is uncertain. The CDR3 has 15 amino acids. The germline V gene encodes CDR1 MNHEY and CDR2 SVGAGI. The V end was cut by 7 bases, the J end by 0 bases, with 15 bases between. The chain's CDR3 is CASTQSWRMNTEAFF. For the CDR3, the DNA is TGTGCCAGCACCCAATCGTGGCGGATGAACACTGAAGCTTTCTTT.

This clonotype was recorded at least ten times. V usage is TRBV6-1 and J usage is TRBJ2-5; D could derive from TRBD1 or TRBD2 (5 bases each). Germline lookup yields CDR1 MNHNS and CDR2 SASEGT. The CDR3 extends over 13 amino acids. V lost 8 bases and J 4 bases, leaving 14 bases between the germline ends. The CDR3 is CASGIRGVETQYF. DNA of the CDR3: TGTGCCAGCGGGATTAGGGGAGTAGAGACCCAGTACTTC.

This clonotype was counted a few times. The chain carries TRBV27 and TRBJ1-6; D gene uncertain. Germline V gene data show CDR1 as MNHEY and CDR2 as SMNVEV (reference sequence). The V end was cut by 2 bases, the J end by 9 bases, with 14 bases between. The CDR3 loop spans 15 amino acids. CDR3 amino acids: CASSLVRTRSSPLHF. In nucleotides, the CDR3 is TGTGCCAGCAGTTTAGTCAGGACGAGATCTTCACCCCTCCACTTT.

The CDR3 protein is CSARDEGGRRETQYF. CDR3 in DNA: TGCAGTGCTAGAGATGAGGGAGGGCGGAGGGAGACCCAGTACTTC. This chain uses TRBV20-1 with TRBJ2-5; 7 bases are shared with TRBD2. The CDR3 covers 15 residues. Losses at the gene ends were 0 bases for V and 5 bases for J; bases not matched to a gene: 9. Germline CDR1 is DFQATT and CDR2 is SNEGSKA (reference sequence).

The chain couples TRBV29-1 to TRBJ1-2, with a possible D match to TRBD1 (5 bases). V was shortened by 3 bases and J by 4 bases, with 12 bases between the two germline ends. The CDR3 is 13 residues long. Germline V gives CDR1 SQVTM, CDR2 ANQGSEA. DNA of the CDR3: TGCAGCGTTGAGGCGCCCGACAGCTATGGCTACACCTTC. It yields the protein CSVEAPDSYGYTF. The full variable domain, its missing parts supplied by reference TRBV29-1 and TRBJ1-2, is SAVISQKPSRDICQRGTSLTIQCQVDSQVTMMFWYRQQPGQSLTLIATANQGSEATYESGFVIDKFPISRPNLTFSTLTVSNMSPEDSSIYLCSVEAPDSYGYTFGSGTRLTVV.

With respect to this clonotype: A much larger clone is a single base away; this may be a read error. The chain has TRBV7-2 and TRBJ2-1, with D possibly TRBD1 on 6 matching bases. The CDR3 contains 15 residues. Germline V gives CDR1 SGHTA, CDR2 FQGNSA. The CDR3 DNA is TGTGCCAGCAGCACCGACAGGAGCTCCTACAATAAGCAGTTCTTC. Amino acid sequence: CASSTDRSSYNKQFF.

This rearrangement joins TRBV19 to TRBJ2-7, with 10 bases identical to TRBD1. Germline V CDR1 and CDR2: LNHDA, SQIVND (reference sequence). With 6 bases clipped from V and 5 bases from J, the junction kept 10 bases outside the gene matches. CDR3 length: 15 residues. CDR3 amino acids: CASSLFRQGANEQYF. DNA of the CDR3: TGTGCCAGTAGCCTATTTAGACAGGGGGCCAACGAGCAGTACTTC.

The chain carries TRBV9 and TRBJ2-7; D remains ambiguous. The CDR3 spans 14 residues. With 0 bases removed from V and 0 bases from J, the gap between germline ends came to 7 bases. Germline assignment: CDR1 SGDLS and CDR2 YYNGEE. CDR3 sequence: CASSVDVSSYEQYF. DNA of the CDR3: TGTGCCAGCAGCGTAGATGTTAGCTCCTACGAGCAGTACTTC.

The rearrangement links TRBV4-1 to TRBJ2-1; D is unclear. Per germline, CDR1 MGHRA and CDR2 YSYEKL. Between the trimmed V and J ends, which lost 4 bases and 7 bases, there was a span of 11 bases. The CDR3 spans 13 residues. The CDR3 DNA reads TGCGCCAGCAGCCTGGCCCTTTCGAATGAGCAGTTCTTC. Translating it yields CASSLALSNEQFF.

In this sample, this clonotype turned up once. J is TRBJ1-2 and V is TRBV4-1; no clear D. The CDR3 totals 11 residues. Trimming took 2 bases from V and 8 from J, leaving 6 bases between them. Germline-derived CDR1 and CDR2 are MGHRA and YSYEKL. CDR3 bases: TGCGCCAGCAGCCAACTCGGGGGCTACACCTTC. Translation: CASSQLGGYTF.

V usage is TRBV11-3 and J usage is TRBJ1-3, with D perhaps matching TRBD1 (6 bases). Germline CDR1 SGHNT, CDR2 YENEEA. V lost 0 bases, J lost 4 bases, and 13 bases lay in between. This CDR3 region has 16 residues. CDR3 protein: CASSLDLQGSGNTIYF. In nucleotides, the CDR3 is TGTGCCAGCAGCTTAGACCTACAGGGATCGGGAAACACCATATATTTT.

This clonotype showed up just a few times. The chain uses TRBV23-1 and TRBJ2-5; D not resolved. TRBV23-1 is designated an ORF whose function remains uncertain. The CDR3 loop spans 14 amino acids. Trimming pared 6 bases from V and 5 bases from J, leaving 16 bases between. The CDR3 loop reads CASRFRAEEETQYF. The CDR3, as DNA: TGCGCCAGCAGGTTTAGGGCTGAGGAGGAGACCCAGTACTTC.

At least ten counts were recorded for this clonotype. The V call is TRBV7-2, the J call TRBJ1-3, with D uncertain. CDR1 and CDR2 (germline): SGHTA, FQGNSA. The CDR3 length is 14 residues. V lost 5 bases and J 3 bases, leaving 11 bases between the germline ends. For the CDR3, the DNA is TGTGCCAGCAGCCCCCCCCCACTTGGAAACACCATATATTTT. Translating gives CASSPPPLGNTIYF.

The rearrangement links TRBV6-1 to TRBJ1-5; the D is unclear. The CDR3 has 16 residues. Germline-derived CDR1 and CDR2 are MNHNS and SASEGT. V dropped 2 bases and J dropped 5 bases, with 16 bases sitting between them. The CDR3 region is CASSEFMARQDQPQHF. Here the CDR3 DNA reads TGTGCCAGCAGTGAATTTATGGCACGTCAGGATCAGCCCCAGCATTTT.

V and J are TRBV11-2 and TRBJ2-1, with TRBD2 matching over 9 bases. The CDR3 sequence is 18 residues long. With V trimmed by 0 bases and J by 9 bases, 15 bases remained unmatched. CDR1 SGHAT and CDR2 FQNNGV come from the germline V gene. Here the CDR3 DNA reads TGTGCCAGCAGCTTAGACGGGGCTAGCGGGATAAGTTTAGGTGAGCAGTTCTTC. Protein product: CASSLDGASGISLGEQFF.

This chain connects TRBV7-2 to TRBJ2-1; D remains ambiguous. Germline lookup yields CDR1 SGHTA and CDR2 FQGNSA. The CDR3 has 12 residues. The germline V and J ends were trimmed by 5 bases and 7 bases, with 9 bases remaining between them. For the CDR3, the DNA is TGTGCCAGCAGCCCACCTAGGAATGAGCAGTTCTTC. It codes for CASSPPRNEQFF.

The rearrangement joins TRBV20-1 to TRBJ2-1; the D gene is possibly TRBD1 (6 bases). Germline CDR1 is DFQATT and CDR2 is SNEGSKA (reference sequence). Trimming pared 0 bases from V and 2 bases from J, leaving 23 bases between. There are 19 residues in the CDR3. CDR3 nucleotides: TGCAGTGCTAGAGATGCTGGGCTTATTGGGACACCAACCTACAATGAGCAGTTCTTC. Encoded protein: CSARDAGLIGTPTYNEQFF.

This clonotype was found a few times. CDR3 DNA sequence: TGTGCCAACGGGACTAGCGAGAATGAGCAGTTCTTC. Its translation: CANGTSENEQFF. V is TRBV10-3 and J is TRBJ2-1, with 10 nucleotides matching TRBD2. V gave up 10 bases and J gave up 7 bases; unmatched junction bases: 4. The CDR3 has 12 residues. From germline, CDR1 is ENHRY and CDR2 SYGVKD.

This clonotype was seen a few times. This chain joins TRBV15 and TRBJ2-3; 7 bases agree with TRBD1. Per germline, CDR1 LNHNV and CDR2 YYDKDF (reference sequence). Trimming removed 5 bases from V and 8 bases from J; junction bases left unmatched: 7. The CDR3 extends over 13 amino acids. CDR3 bases: TGTGCCACCAGCCCCCCCTCAGGGGGTACGCAGTATTTT. This codes for CATSPPSGGTQYF.

This clonotype was recorded at least ten times. The chain has TRBV7-2 and TRBJ2-1; weak D call: TRBD2 (5 bases). This CDR3 region has 11 residues. Germline assignment: CDR1 SGHTA and CDR2 FQGNSA. The V and J ends lost 5 bases and 8 bases respectively, with 7 bases between them. In nucleotides, the CDR3 is TGTGCCAGCAGCGGGGAGTATGAGCAGTTCTTC. Translating it yields CASSGEYEQFF.